Presented here are 29 T cell receptor beta chains from one specimen sequenced in a study of control samples from healthy donors and cancer patients. Profiling relied on immunoSEQ multiplex PCR, and the TCRdb table lists in-frame clones only, not all of them. The sample lists some 64,000 clones; around 87% were seen once. The sequenced sample consisted of PBMCs. These receptor sequences come from a woman between 50 and 59 years old with head and neck cancer.

The chain employs TRBV10-3 and TRBJ1-4; D possibly corresponds to TRBD1 (6 bases). Per germline, CDR1 ENHRY and CDR2 SYGVKD. V gave up 0 bases and J gave up 7 bases, with 12 bases separating them. The CDR3 consists of 15 residues. This chain's CDR3 is CAISESMGAGEKLFF. For the CDR3, the DNA is TGTGCCATCAGTGAGTCGATGGGGGCGGGTGAAAAACTGTTTTTT.

V gene TRBV6-1 combines with J gene TRBJ1-6; tentative D call: TRBD1 (5 bases). Per germline, CDR1 MNHNS and CDR2 SASEGT. The V end lost 2 bases, the J end lost 10 bases, and 18 bases lay between the germline ends. The CDR3 spans 16 residues. CDR3 region: CASSETVGRVGSPLHF. Written as DNA, the CDR3 is TGTGCCAGCAGTGAAACAGTTGGCAGGGTCGGGTCACCCCTCCACTTT.

The CDR3 is CASSPASGGLQETQYF. The CDR3 DNA sequence: TGTGCCAGCTCACCCGCTAGCGGGGGGTTACAAGAGACCCAGTACTTC. The V call is TRBV18, the J call TRBJ2-5; TRBD2 agrees at 11 bases. The V gene's germline CDR1 is KGHSH and CDR2 LQKENI. Trimming cost V 3 bases and J 2 bases; bases outside gene matches: 5. There are 16 residues in the CDR3.

Comments on this clone: One end of the junction does not line up with germline, which may come from a read error. The chain links TRBV29-1 to TRBJ1-2; D perhaps matches TRBD1 (5 bases). Germline V gives CDR1 SQVTM, CDR2 ANQGSEA. The CDR3 spans 14 residues. CDR3 sequence: CRVTATGGGYGYTF. The DNA of the CDR3 is TGCCGCGTTACCGCGACCGGGGGGGGTTATGGCTACACCTTC.

By share of the sample, this clone is medium-sized (0.01 to 0.1%). This chain connects TRBV4-1 to TRBJ2-7; D not certain. The V gene's germline CDR1 is MGHRA and CDR2 YSYEKL. The CDR3 is 16 residues long. V lost 0 bases, J lost 1 base, and 13 bases lay in between. CDR3 sequence reads: CASSQEWAGPSYEQYF. The DNA of the CDR3 is TGCGCCAGCAGCCAAGAGTGGGCAGGCCCGTCCTACGAGCAGTACTTC.

The CDR3 DNA sequence: TGTGCCAGCAGGACTGGGCCCCGGAGCTCCTACGAGCAGTACTTC. Protein product: CASRTGPRSSYEQYF. V and J are TRBV2 and TRBJ2-7, with no clear D. This CDR3 region has 15 residues. V lost 6 bases and J 0 bases, leaving 15 bases between the germline ends. Germline CDR1 SNHLY, CDR2 FYNNEI.

The chain carries TRBV5-1 and TRBJ1-1; D possibly corresponds to TRBD1 (6 bases). Germline lookup yields CDR1 SGHRS and CDR2 YFSETQ. The CDR3 has 16 residues. Trimming took 2 bases from V and 8 from J, leaving 22 bases between them. CDR3 residues: CASSLRPLGGPEEAFF. The DNA of the CDR3 is TGCGCCAGCAGCTTAAGACCACTGGGGGGGCCGGAAGAAGCTTTCTTT. Full variable domain (rest looked up from reference TRBV5-1 and TRBJ1-1): KAGVTQTPRYLIKTRGQQVTLSCSPISGHRSVSWYQQTPGQGLQFLFEYFSETQRNKGNFPGRFSGRQFSNSRSEMNVSTLELGDSALYLCASSLRPLGGPEEAFFGQGTRLTVV.

The chain couples TRBV30 to TRBJ2-5; possible D gene TRBD2, 6 bases. This CDR3 has 11 residues. Germline V lookup: CDR1 GTSNPN, CDR2 SVGIG (reference sequence). V shed 5 bases and J shed 5 bases, with 9 bases lying between them. The chain's CDR3 is CAWRRGETQYF. The CDR3, as DNA: TGTGCCTGGCGACGGGGGGAGACCCAGTACTTC.

This chain joins TRBV7-9 and TRBJ1-3, with D possibly being TRBD1 (5 bases). Trimming removed 5 bases from V and 4 bases from J, with 18 bases in between. This CDR3 region has 16 residues. Germline loops: CDR1 SEHNR, CDR2 FQNEAQ (reference sequence). The CDR3 bases are TGTGCCAGCAGCCCCCCCTTAACAGGTGGCGGAAACACCATATATTTT. The encoded protein is CASSPPLTGGGNTIYF.

This clone is a singleton in its sample. The rearrangement uses TRBV7-2 and TRBJ2-5; D gene unclear. The V end lost 1 base, the J end lost 0 bases, and 6 bases lay between the germline ends. The length of the CDR3 is 14 residues. In germline, CDR1 is SGHTA, CDR2 FQGNSA. The CDR3: CASSLVAYQETQYF. CDR3 nucleotides: TGTGCCAGCAGCTTAGTCGCCTACCAAGAGACCCAGTACTTC.

V and J are TRBV19 and TRBJ1-2; TRBD1 matches at 8 bases. The length of the CDR3 is 16 residues. V gave up 3 bases and J gave up 6 bases; unmatched junction bases: 12. The germline gives CDR1 LNHDA, CDR2 SQIVND (reference sequence). The CDR3 protein is CASSMTGTGRLDGYTF. In DNA form, the CDR3 reads TGTGCCAGTAGTATGACCGGGACAGGAAGGCTCGATGGCTACACCTTC.

The genes are TRBV10-1 and TRBJ2-1; 9 bases map to TRBD2. Losses at the gene ends were 5 bases for V and 4 bases for J; bases not matched to a gene: 6. This CDR3 contains 15 residues. The germline CDR1 and CDR2 sequences are WNHNN and SYGVQD (reference sequence). The CDR3 DNA is TGCGCCAGCAGTCAGCGGGGGGATCGGTACAATGAGCAGTTCTTC. Its protein product is CASSQRGDRYNEQFF.

The chain employs TRBV5-6 and TRBJ1-3; 10 nucleotides align to TRBD1. The germline gives CDR1 SGHDT, CDR2 YYEEEE. The CDR3 is 17 amino acids. Trimming cost V 4 bases and J 1 base; bases outside gene matches: 8. The CDR3 DNA is TGTGCCAGCAGCCGACAGGGACAGGGGAGATCTGGAAACACCATATATTTT. This gives the protein CASSRQGQGRSGNTIYF.

The chain couples TRBV29-1 to TRBJ2-1, with 11 bases lining up with TRBD1. Germline lookup yields CDR1 SQVTM and CDR2 ANQGSEA. The ends lost 6 bases at V and 8 bases at J; junction bases unmatched: 9. This CDR3 contains 14 residues. The CDR3 here is CSVATGQGVDEQFF. DNA of the CDR3: TGCAGCGTCGCCACGGGACAGGGGGTGGATGAGCAGTTCTTC.

The chain uses TRBV14 and TRBJ1-3; maybe TRBD1 (6 bases). This CDR3 has 15 amino acids. Germline V lookup: CDR1 SGHDN, CDR2 FVKESK. The ends were cut back, 4 bases at V and 1 base at J, with 11 bases in the middle. CDR3 in amino acids: CASSLTRGSGNTIYF. In DNA, the CDR3 is TGTGCCAGCAGCCTGACCAGGGGATCTGGAAACACCATATATTTT.

This clone has just one count. The rearrangement joins TRBV7-9 to TRBJ2-3; 7 bases line up with TRBD1. From germline, CDR1 is SEHNR and CDR2 FQNEAQ (reference sequence). The ends lost 5 bases at V and 2 bases at J; junction bases unmatched: 7. The CDR3 has 15 amino acids. The CDR3: CASSPRTGNTDTQYF. The DNA for the CDR3 is TGTGCCAGCAGCCCCCGGACAGGCAACACAGATACGCAGTATTTT. The variable domain in full, with the rest retrieved from reference TRBV7-9 and TRBJ2-3, is DTGVSQNPRHKITKRGQNVTFRCDPISEHNRLYWYRQTLGQGPEFLTYFQNEAQLEKSRLLSDRFSAERPKGSFSTLEIQRTEQGDSAMYLCASSPRTGNTDTQYFGPGTRLTVL.

The rearrangement joins TRBV29-1 to TRBJ2-1; tentatively, D is TRBD1 or TRBD2 (6 bases each). This CDR3 is built from 14 residues. Trimming removed 3 bases at V and 5 bases at J, with 14 bases between. CDR1 and CDR2 from the germline V gene are SQVTM and ANQGSEA. The CDR3 nucleotides read TGCAGCGTTGAGGTCTTCGGGGGCCACAATGAGCAGTTCTTC. Its translation is CSVEVFGGHNEQFF.

The genes are TRBV6-1 and TRBJ1-2; 8 nucleotides align to TRBD1. CDR1 MNHNS and CDR2 SASEGT come from the germline V gene. The junction had 8 bases not matched to a gene; V was cut back by 1 base and J by 7 bases. This CDR3 has 15 amino acids. Here the CDR3 reads CASSEGGRGLGGYTF. The CDR3 DNA reads TGTGCCAGCAGTGAAGGGGGCAGGGGGCTTGGTGGCTACACCTTC.

The genes are TRBV6-5 and TRBJ2-5; perhaps TRBD2 as D (5 bases). The CDR3 has 13 amino acids. The V and J ends lost 7 bases and 5 bases respectively, with 14 bases between them. CDR1 is MNHEY and CDR2 is SVGAGI in the germline V gene. The CDR3 DNA reads TGTGCCAGCACTCCGAGGGCCCTGGAGACCCAGTACTTC. As protein: CASTPRALETQYF.

The count of this clone is one. The chain combines TRBV28 with TRBJ2-3; no clear D gene. This CDR3 has 15 amino acids. V was shortened by 0 bases and J by 3 bases, with 10 bases between the two germline ends. Germline-derived CDR1 and CDR2 are MDHEN and SYDVKM. The DNA of the CDR3 is TGTGCCAGCAGTTTATGGGGATTAGGGACAGATACGCAGTATTTT. This encodes CASSLWGLGTDTQYF. The full variable domain, rest sourced from reference TRBV28 and TRBJ2-3, is DVKVTQSSRYLVKRTGEKVFLECVQDMDHENMFWYRQDPGLGLRLIYFSYDVKMKEKGDIPEGYSVSREKKERFSLILESASTNQTSMYLCASSLWGLGTDTQYFGPGTRLTVL.

The chain employs TRBV2 and TRBJ1-2; D gene unclear. The germline V gene encodes CDR1 SNHLY and CDR2 FYNNEI. CDR3 size: 12 residues. Trimming removed 8 bases from V and 4 bases from J, with 11 bases in between. The CDR3 nucleotides are TGTGCCAGCGCAACGGGGTCCTATGGCTACACCTTC. It specifies CASATGSYGYTF.

This chain uses TRBV9 with TRBJ2-2, with D maybe TRBD1 (5 bases). The germline gives CDR1 SGDLS, CDR2 YYNGEE. CDR3 size: 16 residues. Trimming removed 0 bases from V and 1 base from J, with 10 bases in between. CDR3 amino acids: CASSVGGRVNTGELFF. In DNA, the CDR3 is TGTGCCAGCAGCGTAGGGGGCAGGGTGAACACCGGGGAGCTGTTTTTT.

This rearrangement joins TRBV11-2 to TRBJ2-7; D gene unclear. CDR1 and CDR2 (germline): SGHAT, FQNNGV. V was pared by 4 bases and J by 5 bases, with 18 bases between. The CDR3 has 15 residues. CDR3 sequence reads: CASSSRIRNKDEQYF. Here the CDR3 DNA reads TGTGCCAGCAGCTCACGAATCCGCAACAAAGACGAGCAGTACTTC.

The chain joins TRBV5-6 to TRBJ1-3; TRBD1 matches 7 bases. Germline CDR1 and CDR2: SGHDT and YYEEEE. The CDR3 runs to 16 residues. V shed 4 bases, J shed 2 bases, and the junction held 9 bases outside the gene matches. This chain's CDR3 is CASSGDAGGTGNTIYF. CDR3 nucleotide sequence: TGTGCCAGCAGCGGAGATGCAGGGGGTACTGGAAACACCATATATTTT.

The chain is built from TRBV30 and TRBJ1-3; possibly TRBD1 for D (5 bases). Germline V gives CDR1 GTSNPN, CDR2 SVGIG (reference sequence). Trimming cost V 1 base and J 0 bases, with 13 bases left between them. This CDR3 is 16 amino acids long. The CDR3 is CAWSARDSLSGNTIYF. Written as DNA, the CDR3 is TGTGCCTGGAGTGCTAGAGACAGCCTCTCTGGAAACACCATATATTTT.

CDR3 loop: CASSSGFYGYTF. As DNA, the CDR3 is TGTGCCAGCAGTTCGGGATTCTATGGCTACACCTTC. This sequence joins TRBV6-5 and TRBJ1-2; no firm D call. Germline values: CDR1 MNHEY, CDR2 SVGAGI. The CDR3 spans 12 residues. The V gene lost 4 bases and the J gene lost 4 bases, with 7 bases spanning the gap.

This clone was observed a single time. The chain couples TRBV28 to TRBJ2-5; 10 positions match TRBD1. V shed 11 bases and J 3 bases; nucleotides not matched to a gene: 9. Germline CDR1 is MDHEN and CDR2 is SYDVKM. The CDR3 runs to 14 residues. CDR3 loop: CAVNSGTGEETQYF. The CDR3 region has the DNA TGTGCCGTAAACTCCGGGACAGGGGAAGAGACCCAGTACTTC.

The CDR3 bases are TGTGCCAGCAGTAACAGGGGATACAATGAGCAGTTCTTC. Encoded protein: CASSNRGYNEQFF. The rearrangement uses TRBV2 and TRBJ2-1; TRBD1 matches 7 bases. The V and J ends lost 5 bases and 4 bases, in that order; junction bases with no gene match: 2. This CDR3 comprises 13 residues. Germline V gene sequence: CDR1 SNHLY, CDR2 FYNNEI.

This chain joins TRBV5-1 and TRBJ2-7; TRBD1 matches at 8 bases. The CDR3 totals 14 residues. J gave up 6 bases and V 3 bases, and 8 bases lay outside the gene matches. CDR1 and CDR2 (germline): SGHRS, YFSETQ. As DNA, the CDR3 is TGCGCCAGCAGCTCGACGGGTGGACAGGGCGAGCAGTACTTC. Translation gives CASSSTGGQGEQYF.